Included here is one TCR beta chain sequence, with context. Its antigen is as yet unknown. V was trimmed by 3 bases and J by 7 bases, leaving 18 bases between them. The germline gives CDR1 KGHSH, CDR2 LQKENI. CDR3 length equals 16 residues. This table comes from immunoSEQ multiplex PCR, and its TCRdb copy is limited to in-frame clones, with some not included. The sample shows more than 1,200,000 clones, 98% to 99% of them seen only once. The study separated CD4+ cells into CD45RA+ naive and CD45RA-negative memory subsets. The sample comes from a study of shared clonotypes between healthy human individuals. Whole-study context: Donors had three CD4 naive, three CD4 memory, two CD8 naive and one CD8 memory plate apiece.

Study results and limitations: Sharing of clonotypes among donors was expected to vary with sequencing depth.

Sequencing input: naive CD4+ T cells sorted from blood. Subset in this sample: CD45RA+ positively selected. The chain is built from TRBV18 and TRBJ1-4; the D is unclear. This clonotype originated in a man younger than 45 in good health. The CDR3 coding sequence is TGTGCCAGCTCACCCATATTGGGCGTCAGTGCTGAAAAACTGTTTTTT. Translation: CASSPILGVSAEKLFF.